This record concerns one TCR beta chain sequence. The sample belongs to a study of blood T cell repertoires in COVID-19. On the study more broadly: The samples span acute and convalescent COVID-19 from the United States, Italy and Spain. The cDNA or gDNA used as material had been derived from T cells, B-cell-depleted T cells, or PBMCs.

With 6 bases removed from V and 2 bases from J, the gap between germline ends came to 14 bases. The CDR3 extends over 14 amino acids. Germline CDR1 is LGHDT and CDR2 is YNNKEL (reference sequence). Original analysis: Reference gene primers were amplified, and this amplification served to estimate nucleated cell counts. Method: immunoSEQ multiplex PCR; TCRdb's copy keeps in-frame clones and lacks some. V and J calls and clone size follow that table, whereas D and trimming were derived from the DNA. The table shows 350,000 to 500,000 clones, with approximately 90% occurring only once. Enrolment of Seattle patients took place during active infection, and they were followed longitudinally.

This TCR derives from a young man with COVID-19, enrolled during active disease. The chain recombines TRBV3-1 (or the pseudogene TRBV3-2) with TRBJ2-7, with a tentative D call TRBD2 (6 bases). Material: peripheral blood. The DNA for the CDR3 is TGTGCCAGCAGTCCCTTGGCGGGGCCCTACGAGCAGTACTTC. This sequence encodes CASSPLAGPYEQYF.